Listed here is a single T cell receptor beta chain. This sample stems from a study of blood T cell repertoires in COVID-19. Study context: Material from acute and convalescent COVID-19 was sourced from the United States, Italy and Spain. From T cells, B-cell-depleted T cells, or PBMCs came the material, which was cDNA or gDNA.

V dropped 4 bases and J dropped 4; count of bases not matched to a gene: 6. This CDR3 contains 15 residues. Germline V gives CDR1 SGDLS, CDR2 YYNGEE. Methods used by the authors: Nucleated cell number was recorded as an estimate derived from reference gene primer amplification. The repertoire was sequenced with immunoSEQ multiplex PCR; TCRdb's copy has only in-frame clones and lacks some. D and trimming were read from the DNA, whereas the V and J calls and clone size are those reported in that table. This table has roughly 68,000 clones, roughly 80% appearing once. The sample consisted of peripheral blood. The TCR comes from a woman of 80 years or more with acute or convalescent COVID-19. The chain couples TRBV9 to TRBJ2-5; 11 positions match TRBD1. The CDR3 DNA reads as TGTGCCAGCAGCCCGGACAGGGGGCGAGGAGAGACCCAGTACTTC. Protein: CASSPDRGRGETQYF.